This TCR beta chain was captured by sequencing in a study of neurological immune-mediated disorders. General study results and limits: Phylogenetically, 18 of 34 multiple sclerosis patients' repertoires fell into one related-CDR3 cluster, a possible signature. Expanded clones shared no CDR3 amino acid sequences across subjects, suggesting private repertoires in all groups.

This clonotype was seen ten or more times. Its matching antigen is unknown. The V gene lost 8 bases and the J gene lost 10 bases, with 21 bases spanning the gap. This CDR3 contains 15 residues. Germline V CDR1 and CDR2: MGHDK, SYGVNS. The cDNA was synthesized by 5'RACE incorporating 10-nucleotide random UMIs. MiXCR, applied by TCRdb to the 5' RACE reads, yields one record per CDR3 protein. The table has tens of thousands of distinct CDR3 sequences, about 5% seen once. Sequenced input: PBMCs. This clonotype originated in a woman aged 25 to 39 with multiple sclerosis. This chain uses TRBV25-1 with TRBJ1-6; a weak D match, TRBD1 (5 bases). The CDR3 spells CASPREVGDSSPLHF. CDR3 coding DNA: TGTGCCAGCCCAAGGGAGGTAGGGGATAGCTCACCCCTCCACTTT. Supplemented by reference TRBV25-1 and TRBJ1-6, the full variable domain reads EADIYQTPRYLVIGTGKKITLECSQTMGHDKMYWYQQDPGMELHLIHYSYGVNSTEKGDLSSESTVSRIRTEHFPLTLESARPSHTSQYLCASPREVGDSSPLHFGNGTRLTVT.